This T cell receptor (beta chain) comes out of a study of cytomegalovirus exposure and HLA in healthy donors. The CDR3 has 13 residues. Per the germline V gene, CDR1 is SSHAT and CDR2 is FNYEAQ (reference sequence). About this clone itself: Its ends do not fully match the called genes, so a read error is possible.

PCR was performed using 60 Vbeta and 13 Jbeta primers. Sequencing was performed with immunoSEQ multiplex PCR; in TCRdb, only in-frame clones are kept and a portion is missing. The sample holds 150,000 to 200,000 clones, around 77% seen once. The TCR comes from a woman aged 25-40 years in good health and CMV-seronegative. The J gene is TRBJ2-5, the V gene TRBV7-7; D is ambiguous. The specimen sequenced was PBMCs. DNA of the CDR3: TGTGCTAGCAGCTTATTCCCGGAGGAGACCCAGTACTTC. This encodes CASSLFPEETQYF.